The rows below give T cell receptor beta chains drawn from one sample of a study of T cell responses to AZD1222 COVID-19 vaccine. Assay used: immunoSEQ multiplex PCR; TCRdb lists only in-frame clones, some missing. In the table there are under 200,000 clones, 92% of which are singletons. Sequences were derived from peripheral blood, sampled on day 0 of AZD1222 vaccination. The receptor set was obtained from an adult in good health. Each CDR3 is given with its conserved first and last residue. The D gene is left open where the match is weak. A clone size is listed for some rows: how often the clone was seen (once, few, many), or a class if it is expanded.

d_call: TRBD1
j_call: TRBJ1-1
clone_size: NA
v_call: TRBV11-3
cdr3_aa: CASSWDRVWGTEAFF
cdr3_nt: TGTGCCAGCAGCTGGGACAGGGTTTGGGGCACTGAAGCTTTCTTT

d_call: NA
j_call: TRBJ1-3
clone_size: NA
v_call: TRBV5-8
cdr3_aa: CASSLAGHPGNTIYF
cdr3_nt: TGTGCCAGCAGCTTGGCTGGCCACCCTGGAAACACCATATATTTT

d_call: NA
j_call: TRBJ2-3
clone_size: NA
v_call: TRBV6-5
cdr3_aa: CASSSIGGREQYF
cdr3_nt: TGTGCCAGCAGTTCCATTGGGGGGCGAGAGCAGTATTTT

d_call: TRBD1
j_call: TRBJ2-7
clone_size: NA
v_call: TRBV5-1
cdr3_aa: CASSPTTGGRYEQYF
cdr3_nt: TGCGCCAGCAGCCCCACGACAGGGGGCAGGTACGAGCAGTACTTC

d_call: TRBD1
j_call: TRBJ1-2
clone_size: NA
v_call: TRBV19
cdr3_aa: CASSTQGARNYGYTF
cdr3_nt: TGTGCCAGTAGTACCCAGGGGGCGCGGAACTATGGCTACACCTTC

d_call: NA
j_call: TRBJ1-2
clone_size: few
v_call: TRBV29-1
cdr3_aa: CSVEGGYGYTF
cdr3_nt: TGCAGCGTTGAAGGGGGCTATGGCTACACCTTC

d_call: NA
j_call: TRBJ2-3
clone_size: NA
v_call: TRBV9
cdr3_aa: CASSVGHRDMDTQYF
cdr3_nt: TGTGCCAGCAGCGTAGGGCACAGGGATATGGATACGCAGTATTTT

d_call: NA
j_call: TRBJ1-2
clone_size: NA
v_call: TRBV5-6
cdr3_aa: CASSFVFGGGYTF
cdr3_nt: TGTGCCAGCAGCTTTGTCTTCGGGGGTGGCTACACCTTC

d_call: NA
j_call: TRBJ2-1
clone_size: NA
v_call: TRBV12-3/TRBV12-4
cdr3_aa: CASSLQVYNEQFF
cdr3_nt: TGTGCCAGCAGTTTACAGGTCTACAATGAGCAGTTCTTC

d_call: NA
j_call: TRBJ2-1
clone_size: NA
v_call: TRBV5-1
cdr3_aa: CASSFSQAKDEQFF
cdr3_nt: TGCGCCAGCAGCTTTTCCCAAGCCAAGGATGAGCAGTTCTTC

d_call: TRBD1
j_call: TRBJ1-1
clone_size: NA
v_call: TRBV27
cdr3_aa: CASSSSDRVNTEAFF
cdr3_nt: TGTGCCAGCAGTTCCTCGGACAGGGTGAACACTGAAGCTTTCTTT

d_call: NA
j_call: TRBJ2-7
clone_size: NA
v_call: TRBV7-3
cdr3_aa: CASSLSARAFGGEQYF
cdr3_nt: TGTGCCAGCAGCTTATCTGCCAGGGCATTTGGAGGCGAGCAGTACTTC

d_call: NA
j_call: TRBJ1-3
clone_size: once
v_call: TRBV11-2
cdr3_aa: CASSHRAGGTGNTIYF
cdr3_nt: TGTGCCAGCAGCCATAGGGCCGGTGGGACTGGAAACACCATATATTTT

d_call: NA
j_call: TRBJ2-7
clone_size: NA
v_call: TRBV5-1
cdr3_aa: CASKKQGGVSYEQYF
cdr3_nt: TGCGCCAGCAAGAAACAGGGAGGCGTCTCCTACGAGCAGTACTTC

d_call: TRBD1
j_call: TRBJ1-1
clone_size: NA
v_call: TRBV5-1
cdr3_aa: CASSFEQGYGTEAFF
cdr3_nt: TGCGCCAGCAGCTTTGAACAGGGGTACGGCACTGAAGCTTTCTTT

d_call: NA
j_call: TRBJ1-4
clone_size: NA
v_call: TRBV29-1
cdr3_aa: CSVGDGRPAGTNEKLFF
cdr3_nt: TGCAGCGTAGGGGACGGCCGCCCGGCAGGAACTAATGAAAAACTGTTTTTT

d_call: TRBD1
j_call: TRBJ1-1
clone_size: few
v_call: TRBV19
cdr3_aa: CASLDTGAGVKAFF
cdr3_nt: TGTGCCAGCCTAGATACAGGGGCCGGGGTGAAGGCTTTCTTT

d_call: NA
j_call: TRBJ2-3
clone_size: NA
v_call: TRBV27
cdr3_aa: CASSLLGGPDTQYF
cdr3_nt: TGTGCCAGCAGTTTATTAGGGGGTCCAGATACGCAGTATTTT

d_call: TRBD1
j_call: TRBJ1-5
clone_size: NA
v_call: TRBV2
cdr3_aa: CASSRQGAGQPQHF
cdr3_nt: TGTGCCAGCAGCCGACAGGGGGCCGGTCAGCCCCAGCATTTT

d_call: TRBD1
j_call: TRBJ1-5
clone_size: NA
v_call: TRBV6-5
cdr3_aa: CASSSDRGGNQPQHF
cdr3_nt: TGTGCCAGCAGTTCCGACAGGGGTGGCAATCAGCCCCAGCATTTT

d_call: NA
j_call: TRBJ1-2
clone_size: NA
v_call: TRBV2
cdr3_aa: CASNSRGGSGYTF
cdr3_nt: TGTGCCAGCAATTCCCGGGGGGGCAGTGGCTACACCTTC

d_call: TRBD1
j_call: TRBJ1-2
clone_size: NA
v_call: TRBV6-5
cdr3_aa: CASSSLPGQGNYGYTF
cdr3_nt: TGTGCCAGCAGTTCGTTACCGGGACAGGGGAACTATGGCTACACCTTC

d_call: TRBD1
j_call: TRBJ1-4
clone_size: few
v_call: TRBV12-3/TRBV12-4
cdr3_aa: CASSGQENEKLFF
cdr3_nt: TGTGCCAGCAGCGGACAGGAGAATGAAAAACTGTTTTTT

d_call: NA
j_call: TRBJ2-7
clone_size: NA
v_call: TRBV6-5
cdr3_aa: CASSHTGQAHEQYF
cdr3_nt: TGTGCCAGCAGTCACACGGGGCAGGCGCACGAGCAGTACTTC

d_call: NA
j_call: TRBJ1-5
clone_size: once
v_call: TRBV6-5
cdr3_aa: CATGGAWSNQPQHF
cdr3_nt: TGTGCCACCGGCGGTGCCTGGAGCAATCAGCCCCAGCATTTT

d_call: TRBD1
j_call: TRBJ2-4
clone_size: once
v_call: TRBV6-5
cdr3_aa: CASRTGTGAKNIQYF
cdr3_nt: TGTGCCAGCAGAACCGGGACAGGGGCCAAAAACATTCAGTACTTC